Listed here are 2 T cell receptor beta chains from one sample, sequenced in a study of T cell responses to AZD1222 COVID-19 vaccine. The protocol was immunoSEQ multiplex PCR, while the TCRdb copy is restricted to in-frame clones and leaves out a portion. The sample carries fewer than 120,000 clones, 85% to 90% recorded once. The source was peripheral blood, collected 28 days after the second AZD1222 dose. The receptors were sampled from an adult who received the AZD1222 COVID-19 vaccine.

The V call is TRBV29-1, the J call TRBJ1-2; no firm D call. The ends were cut back, 7 bases at V and 4 bases at J, with 19 bases in the middle. The CDR3 totals 14 residues. CDR1 is SQVTM and CDR2 is ANQGSEA in the germline V gene. The CDR3 DNA follows: TGCAGCGCGTGGGCAGCCCGACAAGGCTATGGCTACACCTTC. Protein: CSAWAARQGYGYTF.

This clone has a single count. The chain recombines TRBV5-1 with TRBJ1-1, with 8 bases aligning to TRBD1. Germline CDR1 and CDR2: SGHRS and YFSETQ. V was pared by 5 bases and J by 0 bases, with 12 bases of the junction left unmatched. The CDR3 contains 17 residues. DNA of the CDR3: TGCGCCAGCAGAAGAGGAGGGACAGGAGCCATGAACACTGAAGCTTTCTTT. Amino acid sequence: CASRRGGTGAMNTEAFF.